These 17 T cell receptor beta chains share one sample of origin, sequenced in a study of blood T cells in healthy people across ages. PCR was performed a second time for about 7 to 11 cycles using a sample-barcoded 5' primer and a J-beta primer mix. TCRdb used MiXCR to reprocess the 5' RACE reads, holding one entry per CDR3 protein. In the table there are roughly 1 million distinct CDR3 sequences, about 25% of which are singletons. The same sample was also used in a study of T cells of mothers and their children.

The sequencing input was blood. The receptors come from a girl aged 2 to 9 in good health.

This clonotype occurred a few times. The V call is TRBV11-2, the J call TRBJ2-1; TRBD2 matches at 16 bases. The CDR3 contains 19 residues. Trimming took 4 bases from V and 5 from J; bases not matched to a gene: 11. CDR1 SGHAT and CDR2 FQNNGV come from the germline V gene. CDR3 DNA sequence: TGTGCCAGCAGCTCCCCCGGGACTAGCGGGAGGGCCGTCCACAATGAGCAGTTCTTC. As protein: CASSSPGTSGRAVHNEQFF.

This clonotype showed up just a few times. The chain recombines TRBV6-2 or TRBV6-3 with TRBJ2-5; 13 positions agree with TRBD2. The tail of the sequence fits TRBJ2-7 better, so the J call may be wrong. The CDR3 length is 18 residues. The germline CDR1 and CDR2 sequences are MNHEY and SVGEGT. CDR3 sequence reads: CASSRKRTSGGLTYEQYF. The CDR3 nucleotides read TGTGCCAGCAGTCGGAAAAGGACTAGCGGGGGCCTTACCTACGAGCAGTACTTC.

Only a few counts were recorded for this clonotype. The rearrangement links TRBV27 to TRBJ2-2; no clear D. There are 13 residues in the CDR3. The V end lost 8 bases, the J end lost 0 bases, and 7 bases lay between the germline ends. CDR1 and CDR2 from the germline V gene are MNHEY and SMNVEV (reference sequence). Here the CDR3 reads CASRRSNTGELFF. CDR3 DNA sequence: TGTGCCAGCCGCAGATCGAACACCGGGGAGCTGTTTTTT.

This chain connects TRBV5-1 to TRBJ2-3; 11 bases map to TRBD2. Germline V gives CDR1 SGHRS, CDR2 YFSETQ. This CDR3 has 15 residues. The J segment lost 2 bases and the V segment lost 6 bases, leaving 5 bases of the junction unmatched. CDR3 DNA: TGCGCCAGCAATCCGGGACTAGCGGACACAGATACGCAGTATTTT. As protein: CASNPGLADTDTQYF.

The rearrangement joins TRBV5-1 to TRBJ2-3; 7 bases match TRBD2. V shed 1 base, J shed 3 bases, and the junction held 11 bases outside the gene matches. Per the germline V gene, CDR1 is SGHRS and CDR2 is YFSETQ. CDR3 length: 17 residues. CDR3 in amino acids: CASSLSSAGRTTDTQYF. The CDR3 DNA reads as TGCGCCAGCAGCTTGAGTTCAGCGGGACGGACAACAGATACGCAGTATTTT.

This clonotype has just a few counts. The CDR3 DNA is TGCGCCAGCAGCTTGGAGGGACTAGGTAAAAACATTCAGTACTTC. The encoded protein is CASSLEGLGKNIQYF. The J gene is TRBJ2-4, the V gene TRBV5-1, with 8 bases matching TRBD2. The CDR3 consists of 15 residues. With V trimmed by 0 bases and J by 4 bases, 3 bases remained unmatched. Germline values: CDR1 SGHRS, CDR2 YFSETQ.

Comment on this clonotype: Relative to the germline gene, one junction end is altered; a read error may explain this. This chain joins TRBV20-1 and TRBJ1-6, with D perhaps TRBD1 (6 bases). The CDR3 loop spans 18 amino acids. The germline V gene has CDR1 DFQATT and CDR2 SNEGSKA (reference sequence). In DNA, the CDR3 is TGCAGTGCTAGAGAGGGGTCGAGGGGGGAGACCTATGATTCACCCCTCCACTTT. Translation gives CSAREGSRGETYDSPLHF.

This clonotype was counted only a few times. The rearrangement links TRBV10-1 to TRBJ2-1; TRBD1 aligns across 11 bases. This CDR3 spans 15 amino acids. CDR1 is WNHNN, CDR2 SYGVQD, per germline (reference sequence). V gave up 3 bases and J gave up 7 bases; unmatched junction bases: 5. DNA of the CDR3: TGCGCCAGCAGTGACCGGGACAGGGGGAAAAATGAGCAGTTCTTC. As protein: CASSDRDRGKNEQFF.

As DNA, the CDR3 is TGTGCCAGCTCACCGGTTAATTCGGCCGAGCAGTACTTC. Translation gives CASSPVNSAEQYF. This chain links TRBV18 with TRBJ2-7; D uncertain. Germline V gene lookup returns CDR1 KGHSH and CDR2 LQKENI. The germline V and J ends were trimmed by 3 bases and 6 bases, with 12 bases remaining between them. CDR3 length equals 13 residues.

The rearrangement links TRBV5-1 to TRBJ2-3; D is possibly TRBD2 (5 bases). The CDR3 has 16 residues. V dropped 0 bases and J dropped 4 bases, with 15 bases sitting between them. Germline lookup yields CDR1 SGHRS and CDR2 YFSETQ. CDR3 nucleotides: TGCGCCAGCAGCTTGGCGTACGGGATTGGATCAGATACGCAGTATTTT. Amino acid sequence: CASSLAYGIGSDTQYF.

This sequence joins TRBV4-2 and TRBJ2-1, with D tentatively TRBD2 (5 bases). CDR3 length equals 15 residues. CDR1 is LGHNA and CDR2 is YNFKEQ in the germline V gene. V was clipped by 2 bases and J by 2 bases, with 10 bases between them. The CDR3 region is CASSQTRSTYNEQFF. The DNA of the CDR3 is TGTGCCAGCAGCCAAACTAGGAGCACCTACAATGAGCAGTTCTTC.

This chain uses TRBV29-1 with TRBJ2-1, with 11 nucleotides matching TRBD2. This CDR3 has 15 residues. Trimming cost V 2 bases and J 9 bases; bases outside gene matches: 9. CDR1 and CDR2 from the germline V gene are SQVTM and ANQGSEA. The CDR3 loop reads CSVEMVAGGLGEQFF. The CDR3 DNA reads TGCAGCGTTGAAATGGTAGCGGGAGGGCTGGGTGAGCAGTTCTTC.

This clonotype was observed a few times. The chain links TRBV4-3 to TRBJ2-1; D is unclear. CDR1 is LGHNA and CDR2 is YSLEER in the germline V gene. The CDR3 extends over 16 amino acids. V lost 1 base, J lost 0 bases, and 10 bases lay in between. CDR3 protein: CASSQGTSSSYNEQFF. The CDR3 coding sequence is TGCGCCAGCAGCCAAGGGACGTCGAGCTCCTACAATGAGCAGTTCTTC.

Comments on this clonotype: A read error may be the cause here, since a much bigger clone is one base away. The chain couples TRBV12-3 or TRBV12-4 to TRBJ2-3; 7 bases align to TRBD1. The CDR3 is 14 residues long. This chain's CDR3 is CASSLTGTVDAQYF. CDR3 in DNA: TGTGCCAGCAGCTTAACCGGGACAGTAGATGCGCAGTATTTT.

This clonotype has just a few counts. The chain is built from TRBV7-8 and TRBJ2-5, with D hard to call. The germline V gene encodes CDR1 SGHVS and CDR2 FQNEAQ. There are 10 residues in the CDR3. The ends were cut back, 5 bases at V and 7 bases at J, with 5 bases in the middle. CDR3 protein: CASSLSTQYF. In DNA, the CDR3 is TGTGCCAGCAGCCTATCGACCCAGTACTTC.

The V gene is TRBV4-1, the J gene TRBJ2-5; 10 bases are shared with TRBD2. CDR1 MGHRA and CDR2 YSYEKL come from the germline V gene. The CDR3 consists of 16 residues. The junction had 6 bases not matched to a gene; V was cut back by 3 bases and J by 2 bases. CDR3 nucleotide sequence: TGCGCCAGCAGCCACTTTATACTAGCGGGACAAGAGACCCAGTACTTC. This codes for CASSHFILAGQETQYF.

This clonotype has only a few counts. CDR3 in amino acids: CASSSVGQYGYTF. CDR3 in DNA: TGTGCCAGCAGTTCCGTCGGACAGTATGGCTACACCTTC. The rearrangement joins TRBV27 to TRBJ1-2, with D possibly matching TRBD1 (6 bases). The CDR3 extends over 13 amino acids. V was pared by 4 bases and J by 5 bases, with 11 bases between. The V gene's germline CDR1 is MNHEY and CDR2 SMNVEV (reference sequence).